A single sample is the source of the 20 T cell receptor beta chains below, sequenced in a study of blood T cell repertoires in COVID-19 (dated by TCRdb to 2019 to 2021). Libraries were prepared through the immunoSEQ multiplex PCR assay. In TCRdb, the immuneACCESS table is reduced to in-frame sequences with V and J assigned. These tables do not hold every clone; where another copy was compared, an unresolved V gene accounts for under half, and the others remain unexplained. The sample table records just over 650,000 clones; around 90% of these occur just once. Clones ranked in the top ten supply approximately 0.3% of the sample. The sample was peripheral blood. Receptors were obtained from a woman between 18 and 29 years old with acute or convalescent COVID-19.

The genes are TRBV24-1 and TRBJ1-2; D remains unclear. The CDR3 has 12 amino acids. Germline-derived CDR1 and CDR2 are KGHDR and SFDVKD. V shed 3 bases and J shed 6 bases, with 7 bases lying between them. The CDR3 reads CATSDTTDGYTF. In DNA, the CDR3 is TGTGCCACCAGTGATACTACGGATGGCTACACCTTC.

The CDR3 DNA follows: TGTGCCAGCAGCTTAGGGCCCTTGAGGGGGGGGCCTAACACCGGGGAGCTGTTTTTT. It encodes CASSLGPLRGGPNTGELFF. This rearrangement joins TRBV7-6 to TRBJ2-2; D may be TRBD2 (7 bases). The CDR3 totals 19 residues. CDR1 and CDR2 from the germline V gene are SGHVS and FNYEAQ. V lost 1 base and J lost 2, with 20 bases in between.

The chain carries TRBV12-5 and TRBJ1-1, with 9 bases matching TRBD1. V lost 5 bases and J lost 5; bases outside the gene matches: 15. CDR1 and CDR2 (germline): LGHNT, FRNRAP. This CDR3 spans 17 amino acids. CDR3 sequence: CASGLRETGGLRTEAFF. The CDR3 bases are TGTGCTAGTGGTCTACGGGAAACAGGGGGCTTACGAACTGAAGCTTTCTTT.

The gene calls are TRBV6-4 and TRBJ1-1; tentative D call: TRBD1 (6 bases). Trimming removed 5 bases from V and 4 bases from J, with 14 bases in between. In germline, CDR1 is MRHNA, CDR2 SNTAGT. There are 14 residues in the CDR3. The CDR3 sequence is CASSLRGGGTEAFF. The CDR3 bases are TGTGCCAGCAGTCTCCGGGGAGGGGGCACTGAAGCTTTCTTT.

This clone has a handful of counts. The gene calls are TRBV7-3 and TRBJ2-7; 7 nucleotides align to TRBD1. CDR3 size: 15 residues. V shed 2 bases and J 4 bases; nucleotides not matched to a gene: 8. CDR1 is SGHTA and CDR2 is FQGTGA in the germline V gene. CDR3 bases: TGTGCCAGCAGCTTAGGGCAGGGGGACATATACGAGCAGTACTTC. This sequence encodes CASSLGQGDIYEQYF.

Comment on this clone: In the same sample, other DNA sequences code for this CDR3. The rearrangement links TRBV4-1 to TRBJ1-2; TRBD1 might be the D (5 bases). The CDR3 runs 13 residues. CDR1 and CDR2 from the germline V gene are MGHRA and YSYEKL. Trimming stripped 4 bases from V and 3 bases from J, with 9 bases between. The CDR3 coding sequence is TGCGCCAGCAGCCGGACGGGGGACTATGGCTACACCTTC. Its translation is CASSRTGDYGYTF.

The V and J genes are TRBV27 and TRBJ1-2, with D tentatively TRBD1 (5 bases). This CDR3 is 16 amino acids long. Trimming left V 2 bases short and J 7 bases short, with 20 bases between. Per germline, CDR1 MNHEY and CDR2 SMNVEV (reference sequence). CDR3 sequence: CASSLIGRKGEGGYTF. The CDR3 DNA is TGTGCCAGCAGTTTAATTGGTCGTAAAGGGGAGGGTGGCTACACCTTC.

Only a few counts were recorded for this clone. The CDR3 nucleotides are TGTGCCAGTAGTATTTTACTTAGCAATCAGCCCCAGCATTTT. Its translation is CASSILLSNQPQHF. The rearrangement links TRBV19 to TRBJ1-5, with unresolved D. The CDR3 totals 14 residues. Trimming shortened V by 3 bases and J by 0 bases, and 6 bases separated the two germline ends. CDR1 LNHDA and CDR2 SQIVND come from the germline V gene (reference sequence).

The chain couples TRBV6-5 to TRBJ1-6; no clear D. The V end was cut by 6 bases, the J end by 4 bases, with 10 bases between. Germline V gene data show CDR1 as MNHEY and CDR2 as SVGAGI. CDR3 length: 14 amino acids. Here the CDR3 DNA reads TGTGCCAGCAGCCCCGCGGGATATAATTCACCCCTCCACTTT. Translation: CASSPAGYNSPLHF.

In its sample, this clone was seen once. The rearrangement uses TRBV19 and TRBJ1-6, with 8 bases matching TRBD1. The CDR3 has 18 residues. The ends lost 10 bases at V and 1 base at J; junction bases unmatched: 15. Germline assignment: CDR1 LNHDA and CDR2 SQIVND (reference sequence). CDR3 sequence reads: CATEDRGVDPSYNSPLHF. Written as DNA, the CDR3 is TGTGCCACCGAAGACAGGGGAGTTGATCCATCCTATAATTCACCCCTCCACTTT.

The chain links TRBV12-3 or TRBV12-4 to TRBJ1-1, with D possibly TRBD1 on 5 matching bases. This CDR3 is 13 amino acids long. Trimming pared 6 bases from V and 5 bases from J, leaving 13 bases between. The CDR3 bases are TGTGCCAGCAGCCGTCCAGGGATGACTGAAGCTTTCTTT. Translating gives CASSRPGMTEAFF.

The chain couples TRBV4-1 to TRBJ1-5; D not certain. The CDR3 contains 13 residues. Germline CDR1 reads MGHRA; CDR2 reads YSYEKL. V was pared by 4 bases and J by 7 bases, with 11 bases between. CDR3 DNA: TGCGCCAGCAGCCCGCCCGGAGGACAGCCCCAGCATTTT. It codes for CASSPPGGQPQHF.

The chain uses TRBV18 and TRBJ2-7; the match to TRBD2 covers 10 bases. Germline CDR1 is KGHSH and CDR2 is LQKENI. The CDR3 has 14 residues. Unmatched junction bases numbered 5, after V lost 5 bases and J lost 4 bases. The CDR3 reads CASSIAGGSYEQYF. The CDR3 DNA follows: TGTGCCAGCTCAATAGCGGGGGGCTCATACGAGCAGTACTTC.

With regard to this clone: Within the sample, other DNA sequences also encode this same CDR3. The chain employs TRBV9 and TRBJ1-1; D gene unclear. This CDR3 is 14 amino acids long. V gave up 0 bases and J gave up 1 base, with 7 bases separating them. The V gene's germline CDR1 is SGDLS and CDR2 YYNGEE. CDR3 sequence: CASSVGGANTEAFF. The CDR3 nucleotides are TGTGCCAGCAGCGTAGGAGGTGCGAACACTGAAGCTTTCTTT. The complete variable domain, with remaining parts taken from reference TRBV9 and TRBJ1-1, reads DSGVTQTPKHLITATGQRVTLRCSPRSGDLSVYWYQQSLDQGLQFLIQYYNGEERAKGNILERFSAQQFPDLHSELNLSSLELGDSALYFCASSVGGANTEAFFGQGTRLTVV.

V and J are TRBV5-1 and TRBJ1-1, with no clear D. Trimming left V 1 base short and J 0 bases short, with 7 bases between. The germline V gene has CDR1 SGHRS and CDR2 YFSETQ. The CDR3 has 14 residues. CDR3 in DNA: TGCGCCAGCAGCTTGCCCAGAATGAACACTGAAGCTTTCTTT. Its translation: CASSLPRMNTEAFF.

V gene TRBV30 combines with J gene TRBJ1-2; D call uncertain. Germline V gene sequence: CDR1 GTSNPN, CDR2 SVGIG (reference sequence). The germline V and J ends were trimmed by 5 bases and 1 base, with 17 bases remaining between them. The CDR3 extends over 15 amino acids. The chain's CDR3 is CAWGPLGRDNYGYTF. The CDR3 DNA sequence: TGTGCCTGGGGTCCATTGGGGAGGGATAACTATGGCTACACCTTC.

The V call is TRBV29-1, the J call TRBJ2-2, with 9 bases matching TRBD1. The V and J ends lost 7 bases and 5 bases, in that order; junction bases with no gene match: 8. The CDR3 consists of 14 residues. Looked up from germline, CDR1 is SQVTM and CDR2 is ANQGSEA. Here the CDR3 DNA reads TGCAGCGCCGAAGGGACAGGGAGGACCGGGGAGCTGTTTTTT. It codes for CSAEGTGRTGELFF.

The V and J genes are TRBV7-2 and TRBJ2-7; TRBD1 aligns across 9 bases. CDR1 is SGHTA and CDR2 is FQGNSA in the germline V gene. Trimming took 5 bases from V and 8 from J; bases not matched to a gene: 13. There are 15 residues in the CDR3. CDR3 protein: CASSVPDRGGLQQYF. The DNA for the CDR3 is TGTGCCAGCAGCGTACCGGACAGGGGAGGCCTACAGCAGTACTTC.

V is TRBV11-2 and J is TRBJ1-5; the D gene is possibly TRBD1 (6 bases). V shed 2 bases and J shed 6 bases, with 8 bases lying between them. The CDR3 has 13 residues. CDR1 and CDR2 (germline): SGHAT, FQNNGV. This CDR3 is CASSLQGTQPQHF. Written as DNA, the CDR3 is TGTGCCAGCAGCTTACAGGGGACTCAGCCCCAGCATTTT.

The J gene is TRBJ1-2, the V gene TRBV9; 7 bases agree with TRBD1. V trimming: 0 bases; J trimming: 5 bases; junction bases outside the gene matches: 7. CDR1 SGDLS and CDR2 YYNGEE come from the germline V gene. This CDR3 spans 15 amino acids. CDR3 in amino acids: CASSVAGGGAYGYTF. Here the CDR3 DNA reads TGTGCCAGCAGCGTAGCAGGAGGGGGCGCTTATGGCTACACCTTC. Full variable domain (remainder filled in from reference TRBV9 and TRBJ1-2): DSGVTQTPKHLITATGQRVTLRCSPRSGDLSVYWYQQSLDQGLQFLIQYYNGEERAKGNILERFSAQQFPDLHSELNLSSLELGDSALYFCASSVAGGGAYGYTFGSGTRLTVV.